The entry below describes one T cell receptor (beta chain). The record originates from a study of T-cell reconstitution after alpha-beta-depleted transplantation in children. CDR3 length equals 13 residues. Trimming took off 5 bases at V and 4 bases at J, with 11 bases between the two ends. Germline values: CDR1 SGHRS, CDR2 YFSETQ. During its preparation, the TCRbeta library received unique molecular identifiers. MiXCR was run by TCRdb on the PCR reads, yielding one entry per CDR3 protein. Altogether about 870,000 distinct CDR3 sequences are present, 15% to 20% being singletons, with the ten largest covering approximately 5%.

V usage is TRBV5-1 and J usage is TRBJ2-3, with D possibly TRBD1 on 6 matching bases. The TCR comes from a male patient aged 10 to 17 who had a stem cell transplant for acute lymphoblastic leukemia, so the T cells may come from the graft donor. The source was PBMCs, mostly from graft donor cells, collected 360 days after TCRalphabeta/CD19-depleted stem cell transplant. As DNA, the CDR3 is TGCGCCAGCAGGACCACAGGGTCAGATACGCAGTATTTT. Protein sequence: CASRTTGSDTQYF.